The clone carrying this T cell receptor (beta chain) was observed once. The antigen is unknown. This record comes from a study of cytomegalovirus exposure and HLA in healthy donors. Overall study results and limits: A few of the chains that were CMV-associated were confirmed in vitro to be specific for CMV antigens. In the 120 or so validation repertoires, about 95% of cluster scores exceeded 0, per a later analysis.

V lost 2 bases and J lost 0; bases outside the gene matches: 7. The CDR3 consists of 16 residues. The V gene's germline CDR1 is SGHVS and CDR2 FNYEAQ. TCRdb keeps only in-frame clones here, not all; method: immunoSEQ multiplex PCR. The repertoire holds roughly 80,000 clones, with 94% as singletons. The sequenced material came from PBMCs. This sequence joins TRBV7-6 and TRBJ2-7, with TRBD2 matching over 7 bases. This receptor was obtained from a woman aged 18-29 years in good health and CMV-seronegative. As DNA, the CDR3 is TGTGCCAGCAGCTTAACACCGGGACTAAGCTCCTACGAGCAGTACTTC. It specifies CASSLTPGLSSYEQYF.